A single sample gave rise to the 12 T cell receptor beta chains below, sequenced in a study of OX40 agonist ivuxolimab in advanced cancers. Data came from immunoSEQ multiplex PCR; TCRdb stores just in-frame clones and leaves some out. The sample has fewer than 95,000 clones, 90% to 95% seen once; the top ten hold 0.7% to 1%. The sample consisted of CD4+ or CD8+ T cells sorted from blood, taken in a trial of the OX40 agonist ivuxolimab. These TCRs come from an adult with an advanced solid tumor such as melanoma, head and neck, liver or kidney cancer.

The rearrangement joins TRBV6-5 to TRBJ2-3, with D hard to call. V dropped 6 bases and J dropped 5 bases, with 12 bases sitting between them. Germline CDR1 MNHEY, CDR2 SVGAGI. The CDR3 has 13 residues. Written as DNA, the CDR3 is TGTGCCAGCAGGGCTCTTAGAGTAGATACGCAGTATTTT. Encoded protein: CASRALRVDTQYF.

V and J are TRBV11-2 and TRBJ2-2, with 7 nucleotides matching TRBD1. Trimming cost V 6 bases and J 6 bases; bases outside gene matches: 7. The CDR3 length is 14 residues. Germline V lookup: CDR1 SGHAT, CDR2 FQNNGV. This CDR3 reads CASRPGQRPGELFF. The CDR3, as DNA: TGTGCCAGCAGACCGGGACAGAGGCCCGGGGAGCTGTTTTTT.

DNA for the CDR3: TGTGCCAGCAGCCTAGACAGGGGTGCTGAAGAGACCCAGTACTTC. It is translated as CASSLDRGAEETQYF. The chain uses TRBV11-1 and TRBJ2-5, with 8 nucleotides matching TRBD1. The CDR3 extends over 15 amino acids. Losses at the gene ends were 5 bases for V and 3 bases for J; bases not matched to a gene: 8. In germline, CDR1 is SGHAT, CDR2 FQDESV (reference sequence).

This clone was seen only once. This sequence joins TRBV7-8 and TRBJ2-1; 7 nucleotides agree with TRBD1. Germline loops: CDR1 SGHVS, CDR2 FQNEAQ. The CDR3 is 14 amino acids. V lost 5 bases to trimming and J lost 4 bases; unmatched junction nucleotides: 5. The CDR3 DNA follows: TGTGCCAGCAGCCCGCTGGACAGGTACAATGAGCAGTTCTTC. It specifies CASSPLDRYNEQFF.

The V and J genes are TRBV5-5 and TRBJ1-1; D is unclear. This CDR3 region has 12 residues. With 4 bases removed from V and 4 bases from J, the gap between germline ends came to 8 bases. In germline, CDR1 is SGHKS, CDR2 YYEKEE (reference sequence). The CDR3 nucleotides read TGTGCCAGCAGCAGAGAGGTCACTGAAGCTTTCTTT. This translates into CASSREVTEAFF.

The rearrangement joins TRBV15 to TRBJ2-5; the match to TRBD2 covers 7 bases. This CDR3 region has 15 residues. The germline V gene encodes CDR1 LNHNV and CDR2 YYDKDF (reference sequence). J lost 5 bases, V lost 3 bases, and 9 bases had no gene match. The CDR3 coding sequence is TGTGCCACCAGCAGGCCGGGGCGGGAGAGGGAGACCCAGTACTTC. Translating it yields CATSRPGRERETQYF.

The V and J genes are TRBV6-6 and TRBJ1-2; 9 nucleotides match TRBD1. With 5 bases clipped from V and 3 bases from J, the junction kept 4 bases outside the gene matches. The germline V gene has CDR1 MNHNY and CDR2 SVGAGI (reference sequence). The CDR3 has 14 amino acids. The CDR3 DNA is TGTGCCAGCAGTCAGACAGGGGGTGACTATGGCTACACCTTC. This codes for CASSQTGGDYGYTF.

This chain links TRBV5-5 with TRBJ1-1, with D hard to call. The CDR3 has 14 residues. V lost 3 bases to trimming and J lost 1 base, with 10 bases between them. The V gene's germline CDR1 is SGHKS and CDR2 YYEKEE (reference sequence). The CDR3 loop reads CASSSVGWNTEAFF. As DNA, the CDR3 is TGTGCCAGCAGCTCGGTGGGGTGGAACACTGAAGCTTTCTTT.

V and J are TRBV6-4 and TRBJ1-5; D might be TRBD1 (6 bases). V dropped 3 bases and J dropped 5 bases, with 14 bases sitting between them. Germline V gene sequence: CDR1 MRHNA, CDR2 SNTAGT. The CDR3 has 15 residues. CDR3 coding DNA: TGTGCCAGCAGTGAACAGGGAACGGTATATCAGCCCCAGCATTTT. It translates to CASSEQGTVYQPQHF.

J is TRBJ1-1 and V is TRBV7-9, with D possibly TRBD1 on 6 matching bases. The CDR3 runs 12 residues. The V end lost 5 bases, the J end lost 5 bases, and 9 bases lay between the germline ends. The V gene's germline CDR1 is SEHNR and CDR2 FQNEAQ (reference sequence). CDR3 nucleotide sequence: TGTGCCAGCAGCCTAAGGGGGACTGAAGCTTTCTTT. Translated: CASSLRGTEAFF.

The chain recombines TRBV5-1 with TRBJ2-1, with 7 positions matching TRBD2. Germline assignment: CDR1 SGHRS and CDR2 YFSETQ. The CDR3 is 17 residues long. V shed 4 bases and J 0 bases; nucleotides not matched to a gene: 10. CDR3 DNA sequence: TGCGCCAGCAGCCCGCTGGGGGGGGGAAGCTCCTACAATGAGCAGTTCTTC. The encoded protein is CASSPLGGGSSYNEQFF.

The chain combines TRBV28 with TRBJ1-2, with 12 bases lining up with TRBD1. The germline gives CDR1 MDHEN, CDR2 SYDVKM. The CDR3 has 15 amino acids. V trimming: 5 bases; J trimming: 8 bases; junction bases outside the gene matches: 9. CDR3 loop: CASSRRGTGGGGYTF. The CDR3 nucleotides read TGTGCCAGCAGTAGAAGGGGGACAGGGGGCGGCGGCTACACCTTC.